Sequencing of this TCR beta chain was carried out in a study of T cell responses to AZD1222 COVID-19 vaccine. There are 15 residues in the CDR3. The germline V gene encodes CDR1 MNHEY and CDR2 SVGAGI. Unmatched junction bases numbered 4, after V lost 4 bases and J lost 0 bases. The table came from immunoSEQ multiplex PCR; TCRdb's copy has only in-frame clones and leaves some out. The sample has around 110,000 clones, 90% to 95% seen once; the top ten hold about 3%. This clone appeared once. The chain joins TRBV6-5 to TRBJ2-3; 7 bases agree with TRBD1. The sequences come from peripheral blood, collected on day 0 of AZD1222 vaccination. This receptor was taken from an adult in good health. In DNA, the CDR3 is TGTGCCAGCAGTTGGGACAGAGAAAGCACAGATACGCAGTATTTT. Its protein is CASSWDRESTDTQYF.